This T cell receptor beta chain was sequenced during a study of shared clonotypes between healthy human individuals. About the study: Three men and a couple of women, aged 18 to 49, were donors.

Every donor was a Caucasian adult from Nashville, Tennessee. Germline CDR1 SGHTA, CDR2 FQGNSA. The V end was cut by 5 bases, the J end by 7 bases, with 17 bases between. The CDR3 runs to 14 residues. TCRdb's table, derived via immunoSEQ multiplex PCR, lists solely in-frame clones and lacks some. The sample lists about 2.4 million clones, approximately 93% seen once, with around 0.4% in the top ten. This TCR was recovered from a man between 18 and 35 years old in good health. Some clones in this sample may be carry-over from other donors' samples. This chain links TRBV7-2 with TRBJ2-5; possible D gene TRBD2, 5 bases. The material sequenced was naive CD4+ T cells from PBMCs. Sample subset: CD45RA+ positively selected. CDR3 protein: CASSQGLWELTQYF. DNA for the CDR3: TGTGCCAGCAGCCAAGGGTTGTGGGAGTTGACCCAGTACTTC.